Presented here are 19 T cell receptor beta chains from one specimen sequenced in a study of T cells in Graves' hyperthyroidism and ophthalmopathy. TCR beta CDR3 region amplification was performed from RNA transcripts. HTBI primers were used for first-round RT-PCR of the TCR CDR3. TCRdb itself ran the multiplex PCR reads through MiXCR, one entry per CDR3 protein. The table has about 380,000 distinct CDR3 sequences, roughly 14% seen once; the top ten hold around 20%. The sample consisted of blood. The receptor set was obtained from a woman aged 25-40 years with Graves' ophthalmopathy.

The CDR3 DNA reads as TGTGCCAGTATTGGCGAGAAAACCGGGGAGCTGTTTTTT. It encodes CASIGEKTGELFF. This chain links TRBV19 with TRBJ2-2; unclear D gene. The V gene's germline CDR1 is LNHDA and CDR2 SQIVND (reference sequence). CDR3 length: 13 amino acids. Trimming shortened V by 7 bases and J by 5 bases, and 11 bases separated the two germline ends.

The rearrangement joins TRBV14 to TRBJ2-1; D is undetermined. Germline lookup yields CDR1 SGHDN and CDR2 FVKESK. V lost 1 base and J lost 15, with 13 bases in between. The length of the CDR3 is 12 residues. In DNA, the CDR3 is TGTGCCAGCAGCCAAGTCCCCGGACCAGCGTTCTTC. This translates into CASSQVPGPAFF.

This clonotype turned up a few times. The chain couples TRBV19 to TRBJ2-5, with 8 bases that match TRBD2. Germline CDR1 and CDR2: LNHDA and SQIVND (reference sequence). This CDR3 is 15 amino acids long. Unmatched junction bases numbered 9, after V lost 4 bases and J lost 5 bases. The DNA of the CDR3 is TGTGCCAGTAGTAGCTCGGGGGGGCGAAGGGAGACCCAGTACTTC. Its translation is CASSSSGGRRETQYF.

This clonotype was picked up many times. The gene calls are TRBV19 and TRBJ2-1; unclear D gene. CDR1 and CDR2 from the germline V gene are LNHDA and SQIVND (reference sequence). V lost 6 bases and J 5 bases, leaving 5 bases between the germline ends. The length of the CDR3 is 11 residues. The CDR3 DNA sequence: TGTGCCAGTAGGCATGACAATGAGCAGTTCTTC. Its protein is CASRHDNEQFF.

V and J are TRBV27 and TRBJ1-2; D is undetermined. V lost 8 bases and J 2 bases, leaving 9 bases between the germline ends. Germline CDR1 and CDR2: MNHEY and SMNVEV (reference sequence). The CDR3 sequence is 12 residues long. CDR3 DNA sequence: TGTGCCAGCTGGGGTCACAACTATGGCTACACCTTC. As protein: CASWGHNYGYTF.

Ten or more counts support this clonotype. The chain joins TRBV7-8 to TRBJ1-4; D ambiguous. With 2 bases removed from V and 2 bases from J, the gap between germline ends came to 12 bases. The CDR3 sequence is 16 residues long. The germline V gene has CDR1 SGHVS and CDR2 FQNEAQ. The CDR3 sequence: CASSLYPTTTNEKLFF. The CDR3 DNA follows: TGTGCCAGCAGCTTATATCCGACAACGACTAATGAAAAACTGTTTTTT. The full variable domain, with the rest looked up from reference TRBV7-8 and TRBJ1-4, is GAGVSQSPRYKVAKRGQDVALRCDPISGHVSLFWYQQALGQGPEFLTYFQNEAQLDKSGLPSDRFFAERPEGSVSTLKIQRTQQEDSAVYLCASSLYPTTTNEKLFFGSGTQLSVL.

The sample holds many counts of this clonotype. The CDR3 DNA reads as TGCAGTGCTAGAGATGTGGGGCGGCAGATTCTAATACACGAGCAGTACTTC. This codes for CSARDVGRQILIHEQYF. The chain couples TRBV20-1 to TRBJ2-7; D is perhaps TRBD1 (5 bases). Germline values: CDR1 DFQATT, CDR2 SNEGSKA (reference sequence). Trimming stripped 0 bases from V and 5 bases from J, with 23 bases between. This CDR3 is built from 17 residues.

As concerns this clonotype: An end of the junction differs from the germline gene, which may be a read error. V is TRBV15 and J is TRBJ2-3; TRBD2 agrees at 13 bases. CDR1 and CDR2 (germline): LNHNV, YYDKDF (reference sequence). The CDR3 has 17 amino acids. CDR3 amino acids: CTTSRTRTSGGLGTQYF. CDR3 nucleotides: TGTACCACCAGCCGCACACGGACTAGCGGGGGTTTGGGTACGCAGTATTTT.

V gene TRBV7-9 combines with J gene TRBJ1-2; D is undetermined. CDR3 length: 17 residues. Germline lookup yields CDR1 SEHNR and CDR2 FQNEAQ (reference sequence). V was shortened by 1 base and J by 2 bases, with 17 bases between the two germline ends. This CDR3 reads CASSLEQPSSRNYGYTF. DNA for the CDR3: TGTGCCAGCAGCTTAGAGCAGCCTTCCAGTAGGAACTATGGCTACACCTTC.

In the case of this clonotype: A read error may explain this, as a much larger clone is one base away. The rearrangement joins TRBV14 to TRBJ2-3; D call uncertain. V lost 1 base, J lost 1 base, and 12 bases lay in between. This CDR3 has 16 residues. The germline V gene encodes CDR1 SGHDN and CDR2 FVKESK. The CDR3: CASSQVVLPGTDTQYF. Here the CDR3 DNA reads TGTGCCAGCAGCCAAGTGGTCCTTCCTGGCACAGATACGCAGTATTTT.

This clonotype was counted many times. The chain is built from TRBV12-3 or TRBV12-4 and TRBJ2-5, with D perhaps matching TRBD1 (5 bases). Trimming removed 6 bases at V and 5 bases at J, with 16 bases between. The CDR3 consists of 14 residues. The chain's CDR3 is CASSPTAGRETQYF. In nucleotides, the CDR3 is TGTGCCAGCAGCCCTACCGCAGGGCGGGAGACCCAGTACTTC.

Only one count was recorded for this clonotype. V and J are TRBV6-1 and TRBJ1-4; 8 positions match TRBD1. CDR3 length: 15 amino acids. Germline CDR1 is MNHNS and CDR2 is SASEGT. The J segment lost 5 bases and the V segment lost 4 bases, leaving 6 bases of the junction unmatched. CDR3 DNA sequence: TGTGCCAGCAGTGTCAGGGGGCAGGAGAATGAAAAACTGTTTTTT. Protein product: CASSVRGQENEKLFF.

V usage is TRBV5-8 and J usage is TRBJ2-4; D call uncertain. With 0 bases removed from V and 0 bases from J, the gap between germline ends came to 7 bases. Germline loops: CDR1 SGHTS, CDR2 YDEGEE. This CDR3 comprises 15 residues. The CDR3 spells CASSLAMLAKNIQYF. The CDR3 DNA sequence: TGTGCCAGCAGCTTGGCAATGTTAGCCAAAAACATTCAGTACTTC.

This clonotype showed up many times. The chain links TRBV6-1 to TRBJ2-7, with a possible D match to TRBD1 (6 bases). The germline V gene has CDR1 MNHNS and CDR2 SASEGT. CDR3 length: 13 residues. Trimming took 6 bases from V and 1 from J, leaving 10 bases between them. The DNA of the CDR3 is TGTGCCAGCAGCAGCAGGGGATCCTACGAGCAGTACTTC. Protein: CASSSRGSYEQYF.

Comments on this clonotype: A much more abundant neighbour one base away suggests this may be a read error. CDR3 nucleotide sequence: TGCAGTGCCAGGCCGTCCATGCCGTACCAAGAGACCCAGCACTTC. It yields the protein CSARPSMPYQETQHF. The chain carries TRBV20-1 and TRBJ2-5; D remains ambiguous. CDR1 DFQATT and CDR2 SNEGSKA come from the germline V gene (reference sequence). The CDR3 consists of 15 residues.

This clonotype was seen repeatedly, ten times or more. The rearrangement uses TRBV7-9 and TRBJ1-2, with 9 nucleotides matching TRBD1. The V gene's germline CDR1 is SEHNR and CDR2 FQNEAQ (reference sequence). V was clipped by 3 bases and J by 8 bases; unmatched bases: 7. The CDR3 length is 14 residues. This chain's CDR3 is CASSLKGQGSGYTF. CDR3 bases: TGTGCCAGCAGCTTGAAGGGACAGGGCTCCGGCTACACCTTC.

The rearrangement links TRBV20-1 to TRBJ2-1; 8 bases map to TRBD1. The V segment lost 4 bases and the J segment 5 bases; nucleotides outside the gene matches: 4. The CDR3 covers 13 residues. Per the germline V gene, CDR1 is DFQATT and CDR2 is SNEGSKA (reference sequence). In nucleotides, the CDR3 is TGCAGTGCTATACGGACAGGGAACAATGAGCAGTTCTTC. Its protein product is CSAIRTGNNEQFF.

This clonotype was observed at least ten times. The chain combines TRBV7-8 with TRBJ1-5, with D tentatively TRBD1 (6 bases). The CDR3 has 16 amino acids. Trimming shortened V by 5 bases and J by 4 bases, and 18 bases separated the two germline ends. CDR1 SGHVS and CDR2 FQNEAQ come from the germline V gene. In DNA form, the CDR3 reads TGTGCCAGCAGCATCACCGGGACATCTAATAATCAGCCCCAGCATTTT. This encodes CASSITGTSNNQPQHF.

This clonotype has a count of ten or more. The gene calls are TRBV28 and TRBJ2-7; D perhaps matches TRBD1 (7 bases). The CDR3 extends over 18 amino acids. CDR1 is MDHEN and CDR2 is SYDVKM in the germline V gene. Trimming pared 4 bases from V and 4 bases from J, leaving 26 bases between. CDR3 in DNA: TGTGCCAGCAGTTCCCCCGCGGGACAGTTAAGGGTGGGTTACGAGCAGTACTTC. It codes for CASSSPAGQLRVGYEQYF.